This TCR beta chain was found in a study of technical replicates of blood from several donors. Sequencing was performed with immunoSEQ multiplex PCR; in TCRdb, only in-frame clones are kept and a portion is missing. The table shows approximately 79,000 clones, with 95% occurring only once. CDR3 length equals 15 residues. The germline V gene encodes CDR1 MNHEY and CDR2 SMNVEV (reference sequence). Trimming cost V 0 bases and J 5 bases; bases outside gene matches: 6. The TCR comes from a human donor in good health. The V and J genes are TRBV27 and TRBJ2-7, with 8 nucleotides matching TRBD2. The sequenced material came from T cells isolated from PBMCs. The CDR3: CASSLSRLALHEQYF. CDR3 nucleotides: TGTGCCAGCAGTTTATCGCGACTAGCGCTCCACGAGCAGTACTTC.